Below are 30 T cell receptor beta chains sequenced from a single sample in a study of shared clonotypes between healthy human individuals. Using immunoSEQ multiplex PCR, the repertoire was profiled, and TCRdb retains in-frame clones only, with some absent. The data show millions of clones, roughly nine tenths seen once. Sequenced: naive CD4+ T cells sorted from blood. Subset of the sample: CD45RA+ positively selected. The receptors were gathered from a man aged 18 to 30 in good health.

The rearrangement joins TRBV6-6 to TRBJ1-6; unclear D gene. Germline V gene lookup returns CDR1 MNHNY and CDR2 SVGAGI (reference sequence). This CDR3 contains 16 residues. The germline V and J ends were trimmed by 0 bases and 7 bases, with 13 bases remaining between them. CDR3: CASSYSFTPSNSPLHF. The CDR3 coding sequence is TGTGCCAGCAGTTACTCGTTTACTCCCTCCAATTCACCCCTCCACTTT.

The chain recombines TRBV7-2 with TRBJ2-7; D is unresolved. This CDR3 region has 16 residues. Germline CDR1 is SGHTA and CDR2 is FQGNSA. Trimming pared 1 base from V and 0 bases from J, leaving 13 bases between. The CDR3 protein is CASSLDAGALSYEQYF. The CDR3 bases are TGTGCCAGCAGCTTAGACGCAGGAGCCCTCTCCTACGAGCAGTACTTC.

The chain recombines TRBV5-1 with TRBJ2-5, with TRBD2 matching over 13 bases. The CDR3 loop spans 16 amino acids. Germline V gives CDR1 SGHRS, CDR2 YFSETQ. J gave up 2 bases and V 4 bases, and 5 bases lay outside the gene matches. The DNA of the CDR3 is TGCGCCAGCAGCCTCACTAGCGGGAGGGCTCAAGAGACCCAGTACTTC. Its protein is CASSLTSGRAQETQYF.

The chain carries TRBV18 and TRBJ2-2; D possibly matches TRBD1 or TRBD2 (5 bases each). The germline V and J ends were trimmed by 3 bases and 0 bases, with 14 bases remaining between them. The CDR3 length is 17 residues. Germline V gene sequence: CDR1 KGHSH, CDR2 LQKENI. The CDR3 nucleotides read TGTGCCAGCTCACCCTGGACGGGGCCCACGAACACCGGGGAGCTGTTTTTT. Translation gives CASSPWTGPTNTGELFF.

The chain combines TRBV18 with TRBJ1-5; TRBD1 agrees at 9 bases. Losses at the gene ends were 5 bases for V and 3 bases for J; bases not matched to a gene: 11. The CDR3 covers 17 residues. Germline lookup yields CDR1 KGHSH and CDR2 LQKENI. Written as DNA, the CDR3 is TGTGCCAGCTCATTTACAGGGGGCTCCTTCATCAATCAGCCCCAGCATTTT. It translates to CASSFTGGSFINQPQHF.

The rearrangement joins TRBV2 to TRBJ2-2; a weak D match, TRBD1 (5 bases). Trimming took 3 bases from V and 4 from J, leaving 12 bases between them. Germline loops: CDR1 SNHLY, CDR2 FYNNEI. The CDR3 contains 15 residues. CDR3: CASSDQGASTGELFF. CDR3 nucleotides: TGTGCCAGCAGTGATCAGGGTGCTAGCACCGGGGAGCTGTTTTTT.

A note on this clone: The same CDR3 can be traced to other DNA sequences in this sample. The chain links TRBV2 to TRBJ2-2; TRBD1 agrees at 8 bases. Germline CDR1 and CDR2: SNHLY and FYNNEI. Unmatched junction bases numbered 4, after V lost 5 bases and J lost 2 bases. This CDR3 spans 15 amino acids. This chain's CDR3 is CASSTDRGNTGELFF. The CDR3 nucleotides read TGTGCCAGCAGTACCGACAGGGGTAACACCGGGGAGCTGTTTTTT.

This clone has only one observation. The rearrangement joins TRBV19 to TRBJ2-3, with D perhaps TRBD2 (6 bases). This CDR3 contains 14 residues. Germline V CDR1 and CDR2: LNHDA, SQIVND (reference sequence). Between the trimmed V and J ends, which lost 5 bases and 2 bases, there was a span of 11 bases. CDR3 amino acids: CASSSGTLTDTQYF. As DNA, the CDR3 is TGTGCCAGTAGTTCCGGGACTCTCACAGATACGCAGTATTTT.

V gene TRBV5-3 combines with J gene TRBJ2-7, with TRBD1 as a possible D gene (6 bases). TRBV5-3 is labeled an ORF, and its function is uncertain. The CDR3 runs 16 residues. Trimming shortened V by 4 bases and J by 6 bases, and 23 bases separated the two germline ends. The CDR3 region has the DNA TGTGCCAGAAGCACGGAAAGACAGGCTCGAACTGGCGAGCAGTACTTC. The encoded protein is CARSTERQARTGEQYF.

V is TRBV6-5 and J is TRBJ1-4; 7 nucleotides match TRBD1. Trimming removed 4 bases from V and 4 bases from J; junction bases left unmatched: 9. Per germline, CDR1 MNHEY and CDR2 SVGAGI. The CDR3 contains 16 residues. CDR3 residues: CASSSQDRPNNEKLFF. CDR3 coding DNA: TGTGCCAGCAGTTCCCAGGACAGGCCGAATAATGAAAAACTGTTTTTT.

This chain connects TRBV29-1 to TRBJ2-5; unclear D gene. CDR3 length: 15 amino acids. V was cut by 5 bases and J by 1 base, with 17 bases left in between. Germline CDR1 and CDR2: SQVTM and ANQGSEA. Written as DNA, the CDR3 is TGCAGCGTTTCCCGAGTGGGCAGTCCCCAAGAGACCCAGTACTTC. Translating it yields CSVSRVGSPQETQYF. The entire variable domain, with the rest obtained from reference TRBV29-1 and TRBJ2-5, is as follows: SAVISQKPSRDICQRGTSLTIQCQVDSQVTMMFWYRQQPGQSLTLIATANQGSEATYESGFVIDKFPISRPNLTFSTLTVSNMSPEDSSIYLCSVSRVGSPQETQYFGPGTRLLVL.

The chain recombines TRBV19 with TRBJ2-2, with 10 bases fitting TRBD2. The CDR3 is 14 residues long. The V segment lost 6 bases and the J segment 7 bases; nucleotides outside the gene matches: 5. Germline loops: CDR1 LNHDA, CDR2 SQIVND (reference sequence). The CDR3 nucleotides read TGTGCCAGTAGGTCTAGCGGGAGTGTCGGGGAGCTGTTTTTT. Its protein is CASRSSGSVGELFF. Looking up the rest from reference TRBV19 and TRBJ2-2 gives the full variable domain: DGGITQSPKYLFRKEGQNVTLSCEQNLNHDAMYWYRQDPGQGLRLIYYSQIVNDFQKGDIAEGYSVSREKKESFPLTVTSAQKNPTAFYLCASRSSGSVGELFFGEGSRLTVL.

This clone was seen only a few times. This chain links TRBV25-1 with TRBJ1-1; 7 bases match TRBD1. Trimming cost V 2 bases and J 1 base; bases outside gene matches: 4. This CDR3 region has 15 residues. Germline CDR1 and CDR2: MGHDK and SYGVNS. This chain's CDR3 is CASSEVQGRNTEAFF. The DNA of the CDR3 is TGTGCCAGCAGTGAAGTACAGGGGCGGAACACTGAAGCTTTCTTT.

This clone was counted a single time. The rearrangement links TRBV20-1 to TRBJ2-4, with 11 bases matching TRBD2. This CDR3 has 11 amino acids. The junction had 2 bases not matched to a gene; V was cut back by 8 bases and J by 8 bases. Germline V CDR1 and CDR2: DFQATT, SNEGSKA (reference sequence). CDR3 bases: TGCAGTAGGACTAGCGGGCACATTCAGTACTTC. Translation: CSRTSGHIQYF.

This chain connects TRBV28 to TRBJ1-1, with TRBD1 as a possible D gene (5 bases). CDR1 MDHEN and CDR2 SYDVKM come from the germline V gene. Trimming removed 5 bases at V and 6 bases at J, with 19 bases between. The CDR3 is made up of 15 amino acids. CDR3 residues: CASSTPGGPTAEAFF. Here the CDR3 DNA reads TGTGCCAGCAGTACCCCTGGGGGACCCACAGCTGAAGCTTTCTTT.

V is TRBV19 and J is TRBJ2-7, with D hard to call. Germline CDR1 reads LNHDA; CDR2 reads SQIVND (reference sequence). This CDR3 comprises 13 residues. V was cut by 5 bases and J by 7 bases, with 15 bases left in between. This CDR3 reads CASSSVGKGEQYF. The CDR3 nucleotides are TGTGCCAGTAGTTCGGTCGGTAAGGGAGAGCAGTACTTC.

On this clone: This sample includes further DNA sequences coding for the same CDR3. This sequence joins TRBV18 and TRBJ2-1, with D perhaps matching TRBD1 or TRBD2 (5 bases each). The germline gives CDR1 KGHSH, CDR2 LQKENI. CDR3 length: 13 amino acids. Trimming stripped 0 bases from V and 10 bases from J, with 10 bases between. The CDR3 bases are TGTGCCAGCTCACCACCGGGGGTTGGAGAGCAGTTCTTC. The encoded protein is CASSPPGVGEQFF.

This clone was seen just once. This chain connects TRBV30 to TRBJ1-4; D is undetermined. Germline assignment: CDR1 GTSNPN and CDR2 SVGIG (reference sequence). The CDR3 has 14 residues. V gave up 4 bases and J gave up 10 bases, with 19 bases separating them. CDR3 amino acids: CAWKRQSVIGKLFF. CDR3 sequence (DNA): TGTGCCTGGAAGAGGCAGTCCGTGATCGGAAAACTGTTTTTT. Full variable domain (missing parts from reference TRBV30 and TRBJ1-4): SQTIHQWPATLVQPVGSPLSLECTVEGTSNPNLYWYRQAAGRGLQLLFYSVGIGQISSEVPQNLSASRPQDRQFILSSKKLLLSDSGFYLCAWKRQSVIGKLFFGSGTQLSVL.

This CDR3 reads CASRQANYNEQFF. Written as DNA, the CDR3 is TGTGCCAGCAGACAGGCAAACTACAATGAGCAGTTCTTC. V is TRBV7-9 and J is TRBJ2-1, with a tentative D call TRBD1 (5 bases). CDR1 is SEHNR, CDR2 FQNEAQ, per germline (reference sequence). The CDR3 runs 13 residues. Deletions cut 6 bases from V and 3 bases from J, with 9 bases between.

The V gene is TRBV4-1, the J gene TRBJ1-3; perhaps TRBD1 as D (6 bases). CDR1 and CDR2 (germline): MGHRA, YSYEKL. The CDR3 is 19 amino acids. The germline V and J ends were trimmed by 3 bases and 0 bases, with 21 bases remaining between them. The CDR3 loop is CASSHLGVQGKDSGNTIYF. The DNA of the CDR3 is TGCGCCAGCAGCCACCTCGGCGTCCAGGGGAAGGACTCTGGAAACACCATATATTTT.

The chain has TRBV9 and TRBJ2-5; either TRBD1 or TRBD2 may supply D (5 bases each). The germline V gene has CDR1 SGDLS and CDR2 YYNGEE. This CDR3 has 14 residues. Trimming shortened V by 4 bases and J by 2 bases, and 12 bases separated the two germline ends. The CDR3 DNA reads as TGTGCCAGCAGCCTCGGGGCCATGCAAGAGACCCAGTACTTC. Residues: CASSLGAMQETQYF.

This clone was counted once. J is TRBJ2-1 and V is TRBV18, with TRBD2 identical over 7 bases. The junction had 13 bases not matched to a gene; V was cut back by 5 bases and J by 6 bases. Germline V gene data show CDR1 as KGHSH and CDR2 as LQKENI. The CDR3 sequence is 16 residues long. This CDR3 reads CASSYLVLAEFNEQFF. The CDR3 coding sequence is TGTGCCAGCTCATACCTTGTGCTAGCGGAATTCAATGAGCAGTTCTTC.

This sequence joins TRBV15 and TRBJ2-7; 10 bases map to TRBD2. Unmatched junction bases numbered 8, after V lost 3 bases and J lost 3 bases. Germline values: CDR1 LNHNV, CDR2 YYDKDF (reference sequence). The CDR3 contains 16 residues. CDR3 nucleotides: TGTGCCACCAGCAGGGCCACTAGCGGGATTTTCTACGAGCAGTACTTC. Amino acids: CATSRATSGIFYEQYF.

The rearrangement uses TRBV2 and TRBJ1-5; the match to TRBD1 covers 9 bases. This CDR3 contains 16 residues. V lost 6 bases, J lost 6 bases, and 12 bases stayed unmatched. Per germline, CDR1 SNHLY and CDR2 FYNNEI. CDR3 sequence: CASRGHRDRALQPQHF. The CDR3 DNA reads as TGTGCCAGCAGGGGACACCGGGACAGGGCTCTTCAGCCCCAGCATTTT.

The chain is built from TRBV5-5 and TRBJ1-5; D is unresolved. This CDR3 region has 13 residues. V was clipped by 4 bases and J by 4 bases, with 9 bases between them. CDR1 and CDR2 (germline): SGHKS, YYEKEE (reference sequence). CDR3 sequence (DNA): TGTGCCAGCAGCCCAGGAAAAAATCAGCCCCAGCATTTT. Translated: CASSPGKNQPQHF.

The CDR3 spells CASSQTPITDTQYF. The CDR3 DNA is TGTGCCAGCAGCCAAACACCTATCACAGATACGCAGTATTTT. The V gene is TRBV28, the J gene TRBJ2-3; D call uncertain. The germline V and J ends were trimmed by 6 bases and 2 bases, with 12 bases remaining between them. Germline CDR1 MDHEN, CDR2 SYDVKM. The CDR3 length is 14 residues.

The CDR3 DNA is TGCGCCAGCAGTCGGTCCCTCGGCGCTGAAGCTTTCTTT. Protein: CASSRSLGAEAFF. This chain connects TRBV10-1 to TRBJ1-1; D unclear. This CDR3 is built from 13 residues. V was cut by 5 bases and J by 6 bases, with 13 bases left in between. CDR1 is WNHNN and CDR2 is SYGVQD in the germline V gene (reference sequence).

The V gene is TRBV10-3, the J gene TRBJ2-1; D gene uncertain. This CDR3 is 11 amino acids long. Per germline, CDR1 ENHRY and CDR2 SYGVKD. V was clipped by 2 bases and J by 7 bases, with 3 bases between them. CDR3 protein: CAISEINEQFF. In nucleotides, the CDR3 is TGTGCCATCAGTGAGATTAATGAGCAGTTCTTC.

Comments on this clone: The sample contains more than one DNA sequence encoding this CDR3. The chain is built from TRBV10-1 and TRBJ2-2; maybe TRBD1 (5 bases). Germline CDR1 and CDR2: WNHNN and SYGVQD (reference sequence). The CDR3 spans 14 residues. Trimming took off 6 bases at V and 0 bases at J, with 8 bases between the two ends. The DNA of the CDR3 is TGCGCCAGCAGGCAGGGTGCGAACACCGGGGAGCTGTTTTTT. Residues: CASRQGANTGELFF.

The chain employs TRBV19 and TRBJ2-1; the match to TRBD2 covers 11 bases. Looked up from germline, CDR1 is LNHDA and CDR2 is SQIVND (reference sequence). V lost 5 bases, J lost 7 bases, and 10 bases stayed unmatched. The CDR3 covers 16 residues. CDR3: CASSLLAGVGRNEQFF. DNA for the CDR3: TGTGCCAGTAGTCTACTAGCGGGAGTCGGGCGAAATGAGCAGTTCTTC. Full variable domain (remainder filled in from reference TRBV19 and TRBJ2-1): DGGITQSPKYLFRKEGQNVTLSCEQNLNHDAMYWYRQDPGQGLRLIYYSQIVNDFQKGDIAEGYSVSREKKESFPLTVTSAQKNPTAFYLCASSLLAGVGRNEQFFGPGTRLTVL.